What follows are 14 T cell receptor beta chains derived from one specimen sequenced in a study of T cell responses to AZD1222 COVID-19 vaccine. The data were produced by immunoSEQ multiplex PCR, yet TCRdb's version contains in-frame clones alone and is incomplete. The sample has 100,000 to 150,000 clones; 88% are singletons. Material: peripheral blood, obtained on day 0 of AZD1222 vaccination. All receptors come from an adult in good health.

The chain joins TRBV20-1 to TRBJ2-1; TRBD2 agrees at 7 bases. Losses at the gene ends were 6 bases for V and 7 bases for J; bases not matched to a gene: 3. Germline loops: CDR1 DFQATT, CDR2 SNEGSKA (reference sequence). The CDR3 is 11 amino acids. CDR3 loop: CSAASGNEQFF. CDR3 in DNA: TGCAGTGCGGCTAGCGGTAATGAGCAGTTCTTC.

This rearrangement joins TRBV11-3 to TRBJ2-2, with 8 bases identical to TRBD2. The CDR3 totals 16 residues. J gave up 4 bases and V 3 bases, and 7 bases lay outside the gene matches. CDR1 is SGHNT and CDR2 is YENEEA in the germline V gene. This chain's CDR3 is CASSFRGGFSTGELFF. In DNA, the CDR3 is TGTGCCAGCAGCTTCCGGGGGGGTTTTAGCACCGGGGAGCTGTTTTTT.

The rearrangement links TRBV5-5 to TRBJ1-5; 7 bases map to TRBD1. This CDR3 is 16 amino acids long. Germline CDR1 is SGHKS and CDR2 is YYEKEE (reference sequence). J was trimmed by 3 bases and V by 2 bases; bases with no gene match: 8. CDR3 nucleotide sequence: TGTGCCAGCAGCTTTACCTCAGGGGGGTACAATCAGCCCCAGCATTTT. Translated: CASSFTSGGYNQPQHF. Filled out from reference TRBV5-5 and TRBJ1-5, the complete variable domain reads DAGVTQSPTHLIKTRGQQVTLRCSPISGHKSVSWYQQVLGQGPQFIFQYYEKEERGRGNFPDRFSARQFPNYSSELNVNALLLGDSALYLCASSFTSGGYNQPQHFGDGTRLSIL.

The genes are TRBV11-2 and TRBJ1-1, with D possibly matching TRBD1 (6 bases). Germline CDR1 SGHAT, CDR2 FQNNGV. The ends were cut back, 3 bases at V and 1 base at J, with 12 bases in the middle. The CDR3 runs 15 residues. CDR3 amino acids: CASSFTGRANTEAFF. In DNA form, the CDR3 reads TGTGCCAGCAGCTTTACAGGGAGGGCGAACACTGAAGCTTTCTTT.

The chain carries TRBV5-4 and TRBJ1-5, with TRBD1 matching 9 bases. Germline values: CDR1 SGHNT, CDR2 YYREEE (reference sequence). V lost 4 bases and J lost 5; bases outside the gene matches: 4. This CDR3 is 14 amino acids long. CDR3 DNA: TGTGCCAGCAGCCGGACAGGGGACGATCAGCCCCAGCATTTT. Amino acid sequence: CASSRTGDDQPQHF. Full variable domain (remainder filled in from reference TRBV5-4 and TRBJ1-5): ETGVTQSPTHLIKTRGQQVTLRCSSQSGHNTVSWYQQALGQGPQFIFQYYREEENGRGNFPPRFSGLQFPNYSSELNVNALELDDSALYLCASSRTGDDQPQHFGDGTRLSIL.

This clone was counted a single time. The rearrangement joins TRBV30 to TRBJ1-1; D might be TRBD1 (5 bases). Germline-derived CDR1 and CDR2 are GTSNPN and SVGIG (reference sequence). V lost 7 bases and J lost 2, with 8 bases in between. The CDR3 runs 11 residues. CDR3 amino acids: CALTVNTEAFF. Here the CDR3 DNA reads TGTGCCTTGACAGTCAACACTGAAGCTTTCTTT. Full variable domain (missing parts from reference TRBV30 and TRBJ1-1): SQTIHQWPATLVQPVGSPLSLECTVEGTSNPNLYWYRQAAGRGLQLLFYSVGIGQISSEVPQNLSASRPQDRQFILSSKKLLLSDSGFYLCALTVNTEAFFGQGTRLTVV.

V usage is TRBV14 and J usage is TRBJ2-2, with 8 bases fitting TRBD2. The ends lost 1 base at V and 3 bases at J; junction bases unmatched: 10. The CDR3 sequence is 18 residues long. Germline CDR1 is SGHDN and CDR2 is FVKESK. The CDR3 here is CASSQGRTGTRYTGELFF. CDR3 nucleotides: TGTGCCAGCAGCCAAGGTCGAACCGGGACTAGATACACCGGGGAGCTGTTTTTT.

The chain employs TRBV7-9 and TRBJ1-6; a possible D gene is TRBD1 (5 bases). From germline, CDR1 is SEHNR and CDR2 FQNEAQ (reference sequence). V was pared by 2 bases and J by 5 bases, with 10 bases between. The CDR3 spans 15 residues. The CDR3, as DNA: TGTGCCAGCAGCTTACACGGGGCCGATAATTCACCCCTCCACTTT. Amino acids: CASSLHGADNSPLHF. Combining the CDR3 with reference TRBV7-9 and TRBJ1-6 gives the whole variable domain DTGVSQNPRHKITKRGQNVTFRCDPISEHNRLYWYRQTLGQGPEFLTYFQNEAQLEKSRLLSDRFSAERPKGSFSTLEIQRTEQGDSAMYLCASSLHGADNSPLHFGNGTRLTVT.

This chain uses TRBV19 with TRBJ1-1; D is unclear. This CDR3 is built from 14 residues. The germline V gene has CDR1 LNHDA and CDR2 SQIVND (reference sequence). Trimming took off 3 bases at V and 0 bases at J, with 8 bases between the two ends. CDR3 sequence: CASSIARMNTEAFF. DNA of the CDR3: TGTGCCAGTAGTATTGCCAGGATGAACACTGAAGCTTTCTTT.

The chain employs TRBV29-1 and TRBJ2-3; D perhaps matches TRBD2 (5 bases). CDR3 size: 15 residues. Trimming shortened V by 2 bases and J by 4 bases, and 16 bases separated the two germline ends. Germline CDR1 is SQVTM and CDR2 is ANQGSEA. The CDR3 region is CSVEYRRWYSDTQYF. The CDR3 DNA sequence: TGCAGCGTTGAATACCGGAGGTGGTATTCAGATACGCAGTATTTT.

The V call is TRBV28, the J call TRBJ1-2; D ambiguous. Trimming removed 7 bases at V and 11 bases at J, with 17 bases between. CDR3 length: 12 residues. Germline-derived CDR1 and CDR2 are MDHEN and SYDVKM. CDR3 nucleotide sequence: TGTGCCAGCATGAAGATAGCGGGGTTTTACACCTTC. Translating gives CASMKIAGFYTF.

DNA for the CDR3: TGTGCCAGCTCCCCGGGACAGTCCCCTGGCTACACCTTC. This codes for CASSPGQSPGYTF. The genes are TRBV6-5 and TRBJ1-2; 7 nucleotides align to TRBD1. The trim removed 8 bases at V and 7 bases at J, leaving 10 bases unmatched. The CDR3 totals 13 residues. Germline V gene sequence: CDR1 MNHEY, CDR2 SVGAGI.

The CDR3 protein is CASSLALQPQHF. In DNA form, the CDR3 reads TGTGCCAGCAGCTTAGCTCTACAGCCCCAGCATTTT. The chain carries TRBV7-2 and TRBJ1-5, with D unresolved. This CDR3 is built from 12 residues. CDR1 and CDR2 (germline): SGHTA, FQGNSA. Between the trimmed V and J ends, which lost 0 bases and 7 bases, there was a span of 4 bases.

The DNA for the CDR3 is TGTGCCAGCAGCACTAGGGGTACAGATACGCAGTATTTT. Translation: CASSTRGTDTQYF. The rearrangement links TRBV5-4 to TRBJ2-3, with D perhaps given as TRBD1 or TRBD2 (5 bases each). Germline V gene lookup returns CDR1 SGHNT and CDR2 YYREEE (reference sequence). The CDR3 consists of 13 residues. Trimming left V 4 bases short and J 3 bases short, with 9 bases between.